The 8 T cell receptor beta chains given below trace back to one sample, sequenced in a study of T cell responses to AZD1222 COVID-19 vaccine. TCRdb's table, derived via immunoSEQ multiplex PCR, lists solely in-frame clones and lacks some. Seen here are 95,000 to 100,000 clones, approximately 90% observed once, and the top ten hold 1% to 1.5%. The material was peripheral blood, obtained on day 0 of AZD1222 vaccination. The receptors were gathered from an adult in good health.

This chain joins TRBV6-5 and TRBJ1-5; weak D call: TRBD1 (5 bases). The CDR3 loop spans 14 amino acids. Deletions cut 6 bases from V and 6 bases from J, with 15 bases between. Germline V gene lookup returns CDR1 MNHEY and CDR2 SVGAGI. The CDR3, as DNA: TGTGCCAGCAGCACCTCGATTCAGGGTCAGCCCCAGCATTTT. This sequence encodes CASSTSIQGQPQHF.

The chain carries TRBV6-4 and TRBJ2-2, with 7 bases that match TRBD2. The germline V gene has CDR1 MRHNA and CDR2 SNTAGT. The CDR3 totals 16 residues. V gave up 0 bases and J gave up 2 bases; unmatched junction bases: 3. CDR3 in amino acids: CASSDSPGGNTGELFF. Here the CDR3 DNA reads TGTGCCAGCAGTGACTCGCCGGGGGGAAACACCGGGGAGCTGTTTTTT.

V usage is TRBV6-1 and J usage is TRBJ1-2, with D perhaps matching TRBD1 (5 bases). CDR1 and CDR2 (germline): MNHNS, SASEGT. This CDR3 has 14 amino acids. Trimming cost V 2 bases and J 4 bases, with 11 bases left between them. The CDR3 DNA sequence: TGTGCCAGCAGTGAAAGTACAGGTCCCTATGGCTACACCTTC. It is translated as CASSESTGPYGYTF.

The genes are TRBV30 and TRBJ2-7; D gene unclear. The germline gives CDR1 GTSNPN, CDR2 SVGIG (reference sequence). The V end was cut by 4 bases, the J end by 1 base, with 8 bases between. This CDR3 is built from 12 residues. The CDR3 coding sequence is TGTGCCTGGAATTATCAGTCCTACGAGCAGTACTTC. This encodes CAWNYQSYEQYF.

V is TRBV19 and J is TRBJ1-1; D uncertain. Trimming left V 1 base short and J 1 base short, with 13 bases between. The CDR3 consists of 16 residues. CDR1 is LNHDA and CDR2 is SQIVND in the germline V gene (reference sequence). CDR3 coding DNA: TGTGCCAGTAGTATAGCGGCCGCCGTCCCGAACACTGAAGCTTTCTTT. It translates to CASSIAAAVPNTEAFF. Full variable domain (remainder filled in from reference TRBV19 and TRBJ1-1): DGGITQSPKYLFRKEGQNVTLSCEQNLNHDAMYWYRQDPGQGLRLIYYSQIVNDFQKGDIAEGYSVSREKKESFPLTVTSAQKNPTAFYLCASSIAAAVPNTEAFFGQGTRLTVV.

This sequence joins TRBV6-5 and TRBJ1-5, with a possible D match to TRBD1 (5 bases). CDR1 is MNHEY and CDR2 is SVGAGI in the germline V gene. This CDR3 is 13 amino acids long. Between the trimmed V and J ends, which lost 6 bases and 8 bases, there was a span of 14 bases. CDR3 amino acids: CASRYSAGEPQHF. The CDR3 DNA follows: TGTGCCAGCAGGTACAGCGCGGGGGAGCCCCAGCATTTT.

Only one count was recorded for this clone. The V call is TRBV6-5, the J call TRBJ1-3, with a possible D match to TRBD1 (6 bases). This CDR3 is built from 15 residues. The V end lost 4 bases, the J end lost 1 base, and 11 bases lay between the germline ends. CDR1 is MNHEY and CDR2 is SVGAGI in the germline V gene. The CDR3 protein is CASSSDRASGNTIYF. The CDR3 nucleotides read TGTGCCAGCAGTTCGGACAGAGCTTCTGGAAACACCATATATTTT.

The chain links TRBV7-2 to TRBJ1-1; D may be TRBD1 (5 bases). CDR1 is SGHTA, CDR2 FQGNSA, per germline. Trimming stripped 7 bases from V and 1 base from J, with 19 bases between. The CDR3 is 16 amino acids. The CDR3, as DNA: TGTGCCAGCAACCCAACCCTCGGGGCTCCGAACACTGAAGCTTTCTTT. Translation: CASNPTLGAPNTEAFF.